The 25 T cell receptor beta chains in this list originate from one sample, sequenced in a study of cytomegalovirus exposure and HLA in healthy donors. The PCR made use of 60 Vbeta and 13 Jbeta primers. Only in-frame clones appear in the TCRdb table, and some are missing; sequencing was by immunoSEQ multiplex PCR. The sample lists about 94,000 clones, approximately 78% seen once, with under 0.8% in the top ten. The sample comprised PBMCs. Receptors originate from a woman in her sixties in good health and CMV-seronegative.

The chain links TRBV13 to TRBJ2-3; D call uncertain. In germline, CDR1 is PRHDT, CDR2 FYEKMQ (reference sequence). Trimming pared 10 bases from V and 6 bases from J, leaving 11 bases between. CDR3 length: 11 amino acids. CDR3 DNA: TGTGCCACCGCGTGGGCGGATACGCAGTATTTT. As protein: CATAWADTQYF.

This clone was seen a handful of times. The rearrangement links TRBV6-5 to TRBJ2-5; 9 nucleotides align to TRBD2. The ends lost 11 bases at V and 5 bases at J; junction bases unmatched: 6. CDR1 and CDR2 from the germline V gene are MNHEY and SVGAGI. This CDR3 has 12 amino acids. The CDR3 DNA follows: TGTGCCTCCAGCGGGGGGCTGGAGACCCAGTACTTC. It codes for CASSGGLETQYF.

V and J are TRBV29-1 and TRBJ2-7; 7 bases align to TRBD2. V shed 4 bases, J shed 4 bases, and the junction held 10 bases outside the gene matches. The CDR3 runs 14 residues. The germline V gene encodes CDR1 SQVTM and CDR2 ANQGSEA. The CDR3 reads CSVAWAGRVYEQYF. In DNA form, the CDR3 reads TGCAGCGTTGCCTGGGCAGGGAGGGTGTACGAGCAGTACTTC.

V usage is TRBV30 and J usage is TRBJ2-7; 7 bases line up with TRBD1. The junction had 5 bases not matched to a gene; V was cut back by 3 bases and J by 0 bases. Germline V gives CDR1 GTSNPN, CDR2 SVGIG (reference sequence). This CDR3 is built from 14 residues. In DNA form, the CDR3 reads TGTGCCTGGAGGGACAGGCGAACCTCCTACGAGCAGTACTTC. This codes for CAWRDRRTSYEQYF.

The chain is built from TRBV9 and TRBJ2-1; 10 nucleotides match TRBD2. The CDR3 sequence is 15 residues long. V was clipped by 3 bases and J by 3 bases; unmatched bases: 3. Germline loops: CDR1 SGDLS, CDR2 YYNGEE. CDR3 in amino acids: CASSAGTSDYNEQFF. The CDR3 nucleotides are TGTGCCAGCAGCGCCGGGACTAGCGACTACAATGAGCAGTTCTTC.

The genes are TRBV18 and TRBJ2-7, with D possibly matching TRBD1 (5 bases). Germline CDR1 and CDR2: KGHSH and LQKENI. Trimming stripped 4 bases from V and 1 base from J, with 11 bases between. The CDR3 contains 14 residues. The CDR3 DNA is TGTGCCAGCTCACTAAGAACAGGTTCCTACGAGCAGTACTTC. It translates to CASSLRTGSYEQYF.

This sequence joins TRBV6-5 and TRBJ1-5, with D perhaps matching TRBD1 (5 bases). V lost 7 bases and J 6 bases, leaving 13 bases between the germline ends. Germline V lookup: CDR1 MNHEY, CDR2 SVGAGI. The CDR3 loop spans 13 amino acids. CDR3 coding DNA: TGTGCCAGCAACCGGGGGGACGGTCAGCCCCAGCATTTT. Translation: CASNRGDGQPQHF.

The J gene is TRBJ2-5, the V gene TRBV5-6; 7 bases agree with TRBD2. The germline V gene has CDR1 SGHDT and CDR2 YYEEEE. V was clipped by 0 bases and J by 7 bases; unmatched bases: 3. The CDR3 is made up of 13 amino acids. In DNA, the CDR3 is TGTGCCAGCAGCTTGGTGTCGGGGGGGACCCAGTACTTC. Translating gives CASSLVSGGTQYF.

This clone was seen a few times. V gene TRBV6-1 combines with J gene TRBJ2-1, with TRBD1 matching over 9 bases. This CDR3 is 15 amino acids long. Trimming at V came to 4 bases and at J to 8 bases, leaving 9 bases not matched to a gene. Germline assignment: CDR1 MNHNS and CDR2 SASEGT. The CDR3 protein is CASSVRTGAADEQFF. Written as DNA, the CDR3 is TGTGCCAGCAGTGTAAGGACAGGGGCAGCAGATGAGCAGTTCTTC.

This clone has only a few counts. V gene TRBV9 combines with J gene TRBJ2-5; TRBD2 matches 7 bases. The V and J ends lost 4 bases and 5 bases, in that order; junction bases with no gene match: 14. CDR1 and CDR2 from the germline V gene are SGDLS and YYNGEE. The CDR3 has 16 amino acids. In nucleotides, the CDR3 is TGTGCCAGCAGCTCATCTCCCGGCGGGGGAGGGGAGACCCAGTACTTC. Its protein is CASSSSPGGGGETQYF.

The chain joins TRBV15 to TRBJ2-2; D gene uncertain. The germline V and J ends were trimmed by 0 bases and 4 bases, with 12 bases remaining between them. Germline values: CDR1 LNHNV, CDR2 YYDKDF (reference sequence). The CDR3 covers 16 residues. In DNA, the CDR3 is TGTGCCACCAGCAGAGATCCCCCCGTTCTCACCGGGGAGCTGTTTTTT. Encoded protein: CATSRDPPVLTGELFF.

The CDR3 is CASSLVWQENTGELFF. CDR3 nucleotide sequence: TGTGCCAGCAGTTTGGTCTGGCAGGAGAACACCGGGGAGCTGTTTTTT. V is TRBV28 and J is TRBJ2-2; no firm D call. This CDR3 has 16 residues. The V gene's germline CDR1 is MDHEN and CDR2 SYDVKM. V was shortened by 3 bases and J by 1 base, with 12 bases between the two germline ends.

This clone was seen a single time. The chain links TRBV5-1 to TRBJ1-1; 7 positions match TRBD1. V was clipped by 3 bases and J by 2 bases; unmatched bases: 4. There are 14 residues in the CDR3. The germline gives CDR1 SGHRS, CDR2 YFSETQ. The CDR3 protein is CASSSHRGNTEAFF. The CDR3 bases are TGCGCCAGCAGCTCCCACAGGGGCAACACTGAAGCTTTCTTT.

The chain has TRBV30 and TRBJ2-5, with TRBD2 matching over 7 bases. TRBJ2-7 explains the end of the DNA better; the J call may be wrong. In germline, CDR1 is GTSNPN, CDR2 SVGIG (reference sequence). This CDR3 spans 14 amino acids. The CDR3 is CAWSHLADSYEQYF. CDR3 in DNA: TGTGCCTGGAGTCATCTAGCGGACTCCTACGAGCAGTACTTC.

The genes are TRBV27 and TRBJ2-3, with 8 positions matching TRBD1. Germline CDR1 is MNHEY and CDR2 is SMNVEV (reference sequence). V lost 3 bases and J lost 0; bases outside the gene matches: 2. CDR3 length: 15 amino acids. Here the CDR3 reads CASSFRGLSTDTQYF. Here the CDR3 DNA reads TGTGCCAGCAGTTTCAGGGGGCTAAGCACAGATACGCAGTATTTT.

The V and J genes are TRBV19 and TRBJ1-1; 10 bases are a match to TRBD1. Germline CDR1 LNHDA, CDR2 SQIVND (reference sequence). This CDR3 has 13 residues. Germline trimming cut 6 bases from V and 8 bases from J; bases unmatched to any gene: 6. CDR3 amino acids: CASSQMTGGEAFF. The CDR3 DNA reads TGTGCCAGTAGCCAGATGACAGGGGGCGAAGCTTTCTTT.

In this sample, this clone turned up a few times. The chain uses TRBV2 and TRBJ2-2; weak D call: TRBD2 (5 bases). CDR1 and CDR2 from the germline V gene are SNHLY and FYNNEI. The CDR3 runs 13 residues. Trimming removed 7 bases at V and 7 bases at J, with 13 bases between. The CDR3 nucleotides are TGTGCCAGCACCCTGACGGGGTACGGGGAGCTGTTTTTT. This encodes CASTLTGYGELFF.

The chain combines TRBV6-5 with TRBJ2-3; 7 bases agree with TRBD2. Germline V CDR1 and CDR2: MNHEY, SVGAGI. The V and J ends lost 6 bases and 2 bases, in that order; junction bases with no gene match: 5. The CDR3 contains 14 residues. The CDR3 DNA sequence: TGTGCCAGCAGCTCGGGGACTACCACAGATACGCAGTATTTT. It encodes CASSSGTTTDTQYF.

The chain employs TRBV19 and TRBJ1-1; D possibly corresponds to TRBD1 (5 bases). This CDR3 has 14 amino acids. Trimming left V 3 bases short and J 5 bases short, with 13 bases between. The germline CDR1 and CDR2 sequences are LNHDA and SQIVND (reference sequence). DNA of the CDR3: TGTGCCAGTAGTATCCGGGGGGGAAGAACTGAAGCTTTCTTT. This sequence encodes CASSIRGGRTEAFF. Drawing the rest from reference TRBV19 and TRBJ1-1, the complete variable domain is DGGITQSPKYLFRKEGQNVTLSCEQNLNHDAMYWYRQDPGQGLRLIYYSQIVNDFQKGDIAEGYSVSREKKESFPLTVTSAQKNPTAFYLCASSIRGGRTEAFFGQGTRLTVV.

The chain combines TRBV2 with TRBJ1-2; no definite D call. This CDR3 is built from 11 residues. Germline CDR1 reads SNHLY; CDR2 reads FYNNEI. Trimming removed 7 bases at V and 6 bases at J, with 9 bases between. CDR3 amino acids: CASKSSDGYTF. In DNA form, the CDR3 reads TGTGCCAGCAAAAGCTCTGATGGCTACACCTTC.

This chain uses TRBV7-9 with TRBJ1-3; D ambiguous. Germline V gene sequence: CDR1 SEHNR, CDR2 FQNEAQ (reference sequence). The CDR3 loop spans 14 amino acids. V lost 5 bases, J lost 0 bases, and 8 bases lay in between. The CDR3 DNA follows: TGTGCCAGCAGCGGGAGTCCCTCTGGAAACACCATATATTTT. Translating gives CASSGSPSGNTIYF.

Only a few counts were recorded for this clone. The chain has TRBV4-1 and TRBJ1-4; D is unresolved. The V end lost 3 bases, the J end lost 6 bases, and 11 bases lay between the germline ends. The CDR3 runs to 14 residues. CDR1 and CDR2 from the germline V gene are MGHRA and YSYEKL. In nucleotides, the CDR3 is TGCGCCAGCAGCCAGGTGGAGGGTGATGAAAAACTGTTTTTT. Its protein product is CASSQVEGDEKLFF.

The chain has TRBV7-8 and TRBJ1-4, with TRBD1 matching over 8 bases. The CDR3 sequence is 14 residues long. V shed 8 bases and J 4 bases; nucleotides not matched to a gene: 6. Germline values: CDR1 SGHVS, CDR2 FQNEAQ. The CDR3 reads CASAMGQDNEKLFF. Here the CDR3 DNA reads TGTGCCAGCGCAATGGGACAGGATAATGAAAAACTGTTTTTT.

The gene calls are TRBV18 and TRBJ1-2, with no clear D. V lost 3 bases and J 1 base, leaving 18 bases between the germline ends. CDR3 length: 17 residues. Germline CDR1 and CDR2: KGHSH and LQKENI. The CDR3 region has the DNA TGTGCCAGCTCACCTACCCTTCTGGAGGAAATTAACTATGGCTACACCTTC. This encodes CASSPTLLEEINYGYTF.

V is TRBV4-3 and J is TRBJ1-1; D not resolved. The CDR3 totals 13 residues. Per germline, CDR1 LGHNA and CDR2 YSLEER. Trimming shortened V by 5 bases and J by 4 bases, and 11 bases separated the two germline ends. The CDR3 DNA reads as TGCGCCAGCAGCAGAGGAGGGAGCACTGAAGCTTTCTTT. Translation gives CASSRGGSTEAFF.